This T cell receptor beta chain was documented in a study of cytomegalovirus exposure and HLA in healthy donors. Worth noting for this clone: The antigen is undetermined.

Separate from the 666-subject first cohort was the approximately 110-subject validation cohort, to which the donors belonged. TCRdb's copy holds only in-frame clones and misses some; the assay was immunoSEQ multiplex PCR. The repertoire holds a few hundred thousand clones, with roughly 83% as singletons. Regarding the study as a whole: Per published reports, the classifier diagnosed cytomegalovirus status with high specificity and sensitivity. It was found in a later analysis that first-cohort TCR clusters tended to co-occur in the 90 to 150 validation repertoires. Investigators reported over 150 TCR beta chains as tied to cytomegalovirus.

Germline lookup yields CDR1 ENHRY and CDR2 SYGVKD. V was trimmed by 7 bases and J by 8 bases, leaving 15 bases between them. The CDR3 consists of 13 residues. This clonotype originated in a woman aged 30 to 39 in good health and CMV-seropositive. The chain links TRBV10-3 to TRBJ2-1; D may be TRBD1 (6 bases). Sequenced sample: PBMCs. This CDR3 reads CAITGQGSDEQFF. Here the CDR3 DNA reads TGTGCCATCACCGGCCAGGGGAGCGATGAGCAGTTCTTC.